This TCR beta chain was sequenced during a study of blood T cell repertoires in COVID-19. The method was immunoSEQ multiplex PCR; TCRdb's version includes in-frame clones alone and lacks a portion of them. The table lists about 160,000 clones, 90% of them singletons. This clone was recorded once. This TCR was sampled from a man between 60 and 75 years old with active or convalescent COVID-19. The sequenced material came from peripheral blood.

The CDR3 nucleotides are TGTGCCAGCAGTTCAGAGGGTATTAACACTGAAGCTTTCTTT. Its protein is CASSSEGINTEAFF. J is TRBJ1-1 and V is TRBV6-5; the D is unclear. The CDR3 length is 14 residues. CDR1 is MNHEY, CDR2 SVGAGI, per germline. With 4 bases removed from V and 2 bases from J, the gap between germline ends came to 11 bases.